A single sample is the source of the 26 T cell receptor beta chains below, sequenced in a study of T cells after yellow fever vaccination. Each CDR3 protein is one row after TCRdb ran MiXCR on the 5' RACE reads. Found here are under 300,000 distinct CDR3 sequences, under 15% of them singletons; the top ten hold roughly 0.5%. Sequencing was performed on CD4+ T cells sorted from PBMCs, taken 45 days after the yellow fever booster vaccination. Receptors were obtained from a young man who received the YFV17D yellow fever vaccine.

The chain has TRBV18 and TRBJ2-2, with D tentatively TRBD2 (6 bases). V was pared by 2 bases and J by 4 bases, with 20 bases between. Germline CDR1 KGHSH, CDR2 LQKENI. CDR3 size: 18 residues. CDR3 residues: CASSPSLVLAEITGELFF. In DNA, the CDR3 is TGTGCCAGCTCACCATCCCTGGTGTTAGCGGAGATCACCGGGGAGCTGTTTTTT.

This clonotype was seen more than once but under ten times. This rearrangement joins TRBV7-2 to TRBJ2-7; D unclear. Germline V gene sequence: CDR1 SGHTA, CDR2 FQGNSA. The germline V and J ends were trimmed by 3 bases and 6 bases, with 9 bases remaining between them. The CDR3 length is 12 residues. As DNA, the CDR3 is TGTGCCAGCAGCTTTCACGCGGCCGAGCAGTACTTC. Encoded protein: CASSFHAAEQYF.

V usage is TRBV7-8 and J usage is TRBJ2-5; 7 positions agree with TRBD2. Germline V gene data show CDR1 as SGHVS and CDR2 as FQNEAQ. The CDR3 has 15 amino acids. Losses at the gene ends were 5 bases for V and 0 bases for J; bases not matched to a gene: 6. DNA of the CDR3: TGTGCCAGCAGCCTACTCAGCGGGAACCAAGAGACCCAGTACTTC. It is translated as CASSLLSGNQETQYF.

In this sample, this clonotype turned up a few times. The CDR3 nucleotides read TGTGCCAGCAGCGCAAACCCGGGACAGGGCGAGCAGTACTTC. Translated: CASSANPGQGEQYF. V gene TRBV11-2 combines with J gene TRBJ2-7, with 9 bases lining up with TRBD1. The CDR3 is made up of 14 amino acids. Looked up from germline, CDR1 is SGHAT and CDR2 is FQNNGV. The V gene end was trimmed by 5 bases and the J gene end by 6 bases; junction bases not matched to a gene: 8.

The CDR3 coding sequence is TGCGCCAGCAGCTCCTTTGGGGGGGGCAGCCATGAGCAGTTCTTC. This codes for CASSSFGGGSHEQFF. V and J are TRBV5-1 and TRBJ2-1, with D possibly TRBD2 on 7 matching bases. V was clipped by 3 bases and J by 8 bases, with 18 bases between them. CDR3 length: 15 residues. CDR1 is SGHRS and CDR2 is YFSETQ in the germline V gene.

The CDR3 sequence: CASSPNPGLAGKFNYNEQFF. CDR3 DNA sequence: TGTGCCAGCAGCCCAAATCCGGGACTAGCGGGAAAGTTCAACTACAATGAGCAGTTCTTC. The chain has TRBV11-1 and TRBJ2-1; 13 nucleotides align to TRBD2. V shed 5 bases, J shed 3 bases, and the junction held 16 bases outside the gene matches. The CDR3 is 20 amino acids. Germline CDR1 and CDR2: SGHAT and FQDESV (reference sequence).

This clonotype was observed a few times. The rearrangement uses TRBV25-1 and TRBJ2-7, with TRBD1 matching over 8 bases. This CDR3 comprises 11 residues. The V gene end was trimmed by 6 bases and the J gene end by 7 bases; junction bases not matched to a gene: 2. The germline V gene has CDR1 MGHDK and CDR2 SYGVNS. In nucleotides, the CDR3 is TGTGCCAGCAGACAGGGGGGTGAGCAGTACTTC. Translated: CASRQGGEQYF.

This clonotype has only a few counts. V usage is TRBV7-2 and J usage is TRBJ2-3; TRBD2 agrees at 8 bases. The CDR3 has 15 residues. V shed 6 bases and J 2 bases; nucleotides not matched to a gene: 7. CDR1 and CDR2 from the germline V gene are SGHTA and FQGNSA. In nucleotides, the CDR3 is TGTGCCAGCAGTCAGCGGGAGCCCCCCACAGATACGCAGTATTTT. It is translated as CASSQREPPTDTQYF.

This clonotype has just a few counts. The V and J genes are TRBV5-6 and TRBJ2-2; D is ambiguous. V lost 5 bases to trimming and J lost 1 base, with 6 bases between them. The CDR3 sequence is 13 residues long. Germline lookup yields CDR1 SGHDT and CDR2 YYEEEE. The CDR3 bases are TGTGCCAGCAGACTTATGAACACCGGGGAGCTGTTTTTT. This translates into CASRLMNTGELFF.

This clonotype was observed a few times. The chain recombines TRBV9 with TRBJ2-1, with a possible D match to TRBD1 (5 bases). Germline CDR1 and CDR2: SGDLS and YYNGEE. V was clipped by 1 base and J by 4 bases, with 6 bases between them. The CDR3 extends over 13 amino acids. The CDR3: CASSVKGYNEQFF. The CDR3 region has the DNA TGTGCCAGCAGCGTAAAGGGGTACAATGAGCAGTTCTTC.

The V and J genes are TRBV2 and TRBJ1-1; 10 nucleotides line up with TRBD1. V shed 6 bases, J shed 5 bases, and the junction held 9 bases outside the gene matches. CDR3 size: 15 residues. Per the germline V gene, CDR1 is SNHLY and CDR2 is FYNNEI. For the CDR3, the DNA is TGTGCCAGCAGAGCGGGACAGGGGATGAGAACTGAAGCTTTCTTT. As protein: CASRAGQGMRTEAFF.

This clonotype was detected only a few times. This sequence joins TRBV20-1 and TRBJ2-7, with D perhaps matching TRBD1 (6 bases). Germline CDR1 is DFQATT and CDR2 is SNEGSKA (reference sequence). Trimming took off 4 bases at V and 3 bases at J, with 13 bases between the two ends. The CDR3 has 13 amino acids. CDR3 sequence: CSATDRIVYEQYF. CDR3 nucleotide sequence: TGCAGTGCTACAGACAGGATCGTCTACGAGCAGTACTTC.

The chain links TRBV18 to TRBJ2-7; D remains ambiguous. Germline CDR1 KGHSH, CDR2 LQKENI. CDR3 size: 13 residues. Trimming left V 0 bases short and J 0 bases short, with 3 bases between. In DNA form, the CDR3 reads TGTGCCAGCTCACCACCAAACTCCTACGAGCAGTACTTC. It is translated as CASSPPNSYEQYF.

Only a few counts were recorded for this clonotype. V and J are TRBV9 and TRBJ2-1; 7 bases match TRBD2. Germline CDR1 reads SGDLS; CDR2 reads YYNGEE. The CDR3 is 16 residues long. After removal of 4 bases from V and 0 bases from J, the junction contained 7 bases not matched to a gene. The CDR3 nucleotides read TGTGCCAGCAGCCTAGGACTAGGAAGCTCCTACAATGAGCAGTTCTTC. Protein product: CASSLGLGSSYNEQFF.

In this sample, this clonotype turned up a few times. J is TRBJ2-7 and V is TRBV28, with no clear D. V lost 6 bases, J lost 6 bases, and 9 bases lay in between. Germline loops: CDR1 MDHEN, CDR2 SYDVKM. The CDR3 sequence is 11 residues long. The CDR3 here is CASSGRSEQYF. Written as DNA, the CDR3 is TGTGCCAGCAGCGGCAGAAGCGAGCAGTACTTC. Using reference TRBV28 and TRBJ2-7 for the parts outside the CDR3, the full variable domain is DVKVTQSSRYLVKRTGEKVFLECVQDMDHENMFWYRQDPGLGLRLIYFSYDVKMKEKGDIPEGYSVSREKKERFSLILESASTNQTSMYLCASSGRSEQYFGPGTRLTVT.

The chain couples TRBV10-1 to TRBJ2-5; D gene ambiguous. Trimming shortened V by 2 bases and J by 7 bases, and 11 bases separated the two germline ends. Germline values: CDR1 WNHNN, CDR2 SYGVQD (reference sequence). The CDR3 spans 13 residues. CDR3 in DNA: TGCGCCAGCAGTGAGAGGGCGCTAGGGACCCAGTACTTC. This translates into CASSERALGTQYF.

The J gene is TRBJ2-5, the V gene TRBV25-1; D is perhaps TRBD1 (5 bases). Trimming took off 1 base at V and 8 bases at J, with 11 bases between the two ends. This CDR3 has 13 residues. Germline CDR1 MGHDK, CDR2 SYGVNS. CDR3 sequence reads: CASSESGSGTQYF. DNA for the CDR3: TGTGCCAGCAGTGAATCAGGGTCCGGAACCCAGTACTTC.

V and J are TRBV3-1 and TRBJ2-4, with TRBD1 identical over 8 bases. The ends lost 7 bases at V and 5 bases at J; junction bases unmatched: 4. CDR3 length: 13 residues. Germline lookup yields CDR1 LGHDT and CDR2 YNNKEL (reference sequence). DNA for the CDR3: TGTGCCAGCAAGCTGACAGGGGAAAACATTCAGTACTTC. Translating gives CASKLTGENIQYF.

In this sample, this clonotype turned up a few times. V and J are TRBV3-1 and TRBJ2-7; D unclear. CDR3 length: 14 residues. Trimming stripped 3 bases from V and 0 bases from J, with 9 bases between. CDR1 is LGHDT and CDR2 is YNNKEL in the germline V gene (reference sequence). The CDR3 coding sequence is TGTGCCAGCAGCCAGGTAGTCGACTCCTACGAGCAGTACTTC. Translating gives CASSQVVDSYEQYF.

Only a few counts were recorded for this clonotype. CDR3 residues: CASRAGPDTQYF. CDR3 coding DNA: TGTGCCAGCAGAGCGGGACCAGATACGCAGTATTTT. This chain uses TRBV7-2 with TRBJ2-3; TRBD2 matches 7 bases. Germline V gene data show CDR1 as SGHTA and CDR2 as FQGNSA. Germline trimming cut 6 bases from V and 4 bases from J; bases unmatched to any gene: 1. The CDR3 runs to 12 residues.

The chain couples TRBV24-1 to TRBJ2-7; no reliable D call. The germline V gene encodes CDR1 KGHDR and CDR2 SFDVKD. This CDR3 comprises 12 residues. Trimming took off 11 bases at V and 6 bases at J, with 16 bases between the two ends. CDR3 loop: CAIGGVPLEQYF. The CDR3 nucleotides read TGTGCCATCGGCGGTGTACCCCTCGAGCAGTACTTC.

This clonotype was seen more than once but under ten times. This chain joins TRBV20-1 and TRBJ1-5; D unresolved. The CDR3 has 13 amino acids. V was cut by 2 bases and J by 3 bases, with 8 bases left in between. The germline V gene has CDR1 DFQATT and CDR2 SNEGSKA (reference sequence). CDR3 amino acids: CSARYGVNQPQHF. The CDR3 DNA reads as TGCAGTGCTAGATACGGAGTCAATCAGCCCCAGCATTTT.

This clonotype was counted between two and nine times. The CDR3 here is CASSLGARSYNEQFF. The CDR3, as DNA: TGTGCCAGCAGCTTAGGTGCTCGCTCCTACAATGAGCAGTTCTTC. The rearrangement uses TRBV7-2 and TRBJ2-1; no definite D call. Per germline, CDR1 SGHTA and CDR2 FQGNSA. The CDR3 runs 15 residues. Trimming pared 1 base from V and 0 bases from J, leaving 7 bases between. Based on the CDR3 plus reference TRBV7-2 and TRBJ2-1, the full variable domain is GAGVSQSPSNKVTEKGKDVELRCDPISGHTALYWYRQSLGQGLEFLIYFQGNSAPDKSGLPSDRFSAERTGGSVSTLTIQRTQQEDSAVYLCASSLGARSYNEQFFGPGTRLTVL.

V and J are TRBV3-1 and TRBJ2-4, with D unresolved. V lost 0 bases to trimming and J lost 11 bases, with 8 bases between them. This CDR3 spans 12 amino acids. Germline assignment: CDR1 LGHDT and CDR2 YNNKEL (reference sequence). CDR3 sequence: CASSQEEKVQYF. CDR3 sequence (DNA): TGTGCCAGCAGCCAAGAGGAAAAAGTTCAGTACTTC.

V gene TRBV4-2 combines with J gene TRBJ1-2; 9 bases agree with TRBD1. The V segment lost 0 bases and the J segment 5 bases; nucleotides outside the gene matches: 7. The CDR3 sequence is 16 residues long. Germline CDR1 and CDR2: LGHNA and YNFKEQ. The CDR3 DNA follows: TGTGCCAGCAGCCAAGATCCCTCCGGGACAGGGTATGGCTACACCTTC. Translating gives CASSQDPSGTGYGYTF.

The genes are TRBV20-1 and TRBJ2-5, with D tentatively TRBD1 (5 bases). The V gene lost 5 bases and the J gene lost 4 bases, with 11 bases spanning the gap. The CDR3 consists of 12 residues. Germline-derived CDR1 and CDR2 are DFQATT and SNEGSKA (reference sequence). This chain's CDR3 is CSAGQGGETQYF. CDR3 DNA: TGCAGTGCTGGCCAGGGTGGAGAGACCCAGTACTTC.